This T cell receptor (beta chain) was sequenced in a study of T cells in Graves' hyperthyroidism and ophthalmopathy. TCR beta CDR3 sequences were amplified from RNA transcripts. Initially, a first-round RT-PCR of the TCR CDR3 employed the HTBI primer set. One entry per CDR3 protein results from TCRdb running MiXCR on the multiplex PCR reads. There are roughly 150,000 distinct CDR3 sequences in the sample; just under 9.5% occur only once, and more than 20% lies in the top ten. Trimming at V came to 7 bases and at J to 3 bases, leaving 3 bases not matched to a gene. Germline values: CDR1 SNHLY, CDR2 FYNNEI. The CDR3 is made up of 12 amino acids. This clonotype was picked up a small number of times. Newly diagnosed hyperthyroidism, duration under 2 months, in patients aged 18 to 65.

The receptor was derived from a woman between 18 and 29 years old with Graves' hyperthyroidism that later progressed to Graves' ophthalmopathy. Specimen: blood. The chain has TRBV2 and TRBJ2-7, with TRBD1 matching 7 bases. The CDR3 bases are TGTGCCAGCAAAAACAGGGGCTACGAGCAGTACTTC. Its protein product is CASKNRGYEQYF. The full variable domain, rest sourced from reference TRBV2 and TRBJ2-7, is EPEVTQTPSHQVTQMGQEVILRCVPISNHLYFYWYRQILGQKVEFLVSFYNNEISEKSEIFDDQFSVERPDGSNFTLKIRSTKLEDSAMYFCASKNRGYEQYFGPGTRLTVT.